The clone carrying this T cell receptor beta chain was observed a handful of times. As yet, its antigen is unknown. The CDR3 loop spans 12 amino acids. The ends were cut back, 7 bases at V and 8 bases at J, with 11 bases in the middle. The V gene's germline CDR1 is MDHEN and CDR2 SYDVKM. The data derive from a study of T cell responses to AZD1222 COVID-19 vaccine. Study findings and constraints: Recipients of AZD1222 seropositive at baseline numbered only 5 or 6.

Generated by immunoSEQ multiplex PCR, the TCRdb table keeps only in-frame clones and is missing some. This sample has 150,000 or so clones, with around 85% found just once. The chain is built from TRBV28 and TRBJ1-4; no definite D call. This receptor was obtained from an adult in good health. The sample in question was peripheral blood, obtained on day 0 of MenACWY control vaccination. CDR3 nucleotide sequence: TGTGCCAGCAAGGGAACCCGCGAAAAACTGTTTTTT. The encoded protein is CASKGTREKLFF.